This TCR beta chain was captured by sequencing in a study of breast tumors, draining lymph nodes, adjacent tissues. Points from the study as a whole: Tumor repertoires ranked between lymph nodes and nontumor tissue in diversity, with V and J gene preferences. Luminal-like breast cancer showed significantly greater tumor-nontumor repertoire similarity than basal-like breast cancer did. Data fit most tumor T cells coming from lymph node, expanding in tumor. Data only fit, rather than demonstrated, lymph node origin of most tumor T cells.

CDR1 and CDR2 from the germline V gene are MNHEY and SMNVEV (reference sequence). V was clipped by 6 bases and J by 0 bases, with 15 bases between them. The CDR3 runs 15 residues. Samples came from axillary lymph nodes draining the breast cancer. A single record per CDR3 protein comes from TCRdb applying MiXCR to the multiplex PCR reads. The profile shows about 100,000 distinct CDR3 sequences, 21% of them singletons. Regarding this clonotype: Its antigen is unidentified. This may come from a read error, since a much larger clone is one base off.

The clonotype was recovered from a female donor with breast cancer. Some clones in this sample may be carry-over from other donors' samples. This rearrangement joins TRBV27 to TRBJ2-7; D not resolved. The sample consisted of axillary lymph node tissue. CDR3 coding DNA: TGTGCCAGCAGGGCCCTAGGGCCCTCCTCCTACGAGCAGTACTTC. This codes for CASRALGPSSYEQYF.